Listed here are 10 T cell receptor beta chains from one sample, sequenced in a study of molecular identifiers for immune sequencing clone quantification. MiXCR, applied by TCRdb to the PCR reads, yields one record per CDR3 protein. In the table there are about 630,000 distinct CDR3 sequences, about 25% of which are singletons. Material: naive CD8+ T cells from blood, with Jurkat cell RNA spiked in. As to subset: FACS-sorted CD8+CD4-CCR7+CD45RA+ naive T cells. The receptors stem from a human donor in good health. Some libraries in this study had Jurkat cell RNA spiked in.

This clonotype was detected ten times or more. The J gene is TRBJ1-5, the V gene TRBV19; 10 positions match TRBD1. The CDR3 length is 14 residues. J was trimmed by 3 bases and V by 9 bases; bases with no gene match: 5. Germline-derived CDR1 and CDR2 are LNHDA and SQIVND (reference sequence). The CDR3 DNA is TGTGCCAGCTGGGGACAGGGGAACAATCAGCCCCAGCATTTT. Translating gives CASWGQGNNQPQHF.

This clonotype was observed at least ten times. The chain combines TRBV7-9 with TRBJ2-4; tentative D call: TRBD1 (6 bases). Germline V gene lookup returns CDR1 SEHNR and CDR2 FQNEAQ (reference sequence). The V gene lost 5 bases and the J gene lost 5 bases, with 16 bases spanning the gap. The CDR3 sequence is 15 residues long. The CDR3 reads CASSDLQGWENIQYF. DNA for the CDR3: TGTGCCAGCAGCGACCTACAGGGCTGGGAAAACATTCAGTACTTC.

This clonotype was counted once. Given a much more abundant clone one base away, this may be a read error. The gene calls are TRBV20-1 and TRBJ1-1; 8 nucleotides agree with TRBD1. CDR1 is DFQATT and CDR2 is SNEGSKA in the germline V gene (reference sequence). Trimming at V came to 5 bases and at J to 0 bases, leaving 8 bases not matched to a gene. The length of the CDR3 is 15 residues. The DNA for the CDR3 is TGCAGTGCTGCGGACAGGGAAGATATGAACACTGAAGCTTTCTTT. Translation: CSAADREDMNTEAFF.

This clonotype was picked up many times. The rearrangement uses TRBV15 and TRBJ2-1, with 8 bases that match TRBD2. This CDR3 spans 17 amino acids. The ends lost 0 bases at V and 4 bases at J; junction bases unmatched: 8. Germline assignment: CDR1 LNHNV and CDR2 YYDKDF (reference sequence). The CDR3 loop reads CATSRESSSGRYNEQFF. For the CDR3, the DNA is TGTGCCACCAGCAGAGAATCCTCTAGCGGGCGATACAATGAGCAGTTCTTC.

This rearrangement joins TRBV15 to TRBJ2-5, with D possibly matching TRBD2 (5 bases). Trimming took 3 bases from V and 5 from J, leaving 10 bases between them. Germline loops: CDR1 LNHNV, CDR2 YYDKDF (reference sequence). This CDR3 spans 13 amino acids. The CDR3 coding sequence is TGTGCCACCAGCAGCCCCGGGGTGGAGACCCAGTACTTC. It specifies CATSSPGVETQYF.

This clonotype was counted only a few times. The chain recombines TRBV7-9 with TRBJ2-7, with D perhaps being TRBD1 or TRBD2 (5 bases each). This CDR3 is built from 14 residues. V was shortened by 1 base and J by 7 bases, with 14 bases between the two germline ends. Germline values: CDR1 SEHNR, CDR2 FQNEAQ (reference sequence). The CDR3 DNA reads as TGTGCCAGCAGCTTAGGGGACCCCGTAGATGAGCAGTACTTC. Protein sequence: CASSLGDPVDEQYF.

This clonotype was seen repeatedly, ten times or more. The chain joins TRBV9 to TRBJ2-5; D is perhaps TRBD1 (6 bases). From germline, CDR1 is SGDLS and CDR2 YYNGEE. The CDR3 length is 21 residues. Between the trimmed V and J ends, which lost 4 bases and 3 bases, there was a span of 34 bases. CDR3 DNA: TGTGCCAGCAGCCGGAATTCTAAGGGGGATCATAGACAAGGCTCAAAAGAGACCCAGTACTTC. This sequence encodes CASSRNSKGDHRQGSKETQYF.

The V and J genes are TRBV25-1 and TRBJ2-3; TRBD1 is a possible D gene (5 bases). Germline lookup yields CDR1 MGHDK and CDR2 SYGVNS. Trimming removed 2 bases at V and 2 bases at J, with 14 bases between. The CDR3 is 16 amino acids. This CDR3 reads CASSEVGQGYTDTQYF. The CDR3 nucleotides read TGTGCCAGCAGTGAAGTTGGGCAGGGATACACAGATACGCAGTATTTT.

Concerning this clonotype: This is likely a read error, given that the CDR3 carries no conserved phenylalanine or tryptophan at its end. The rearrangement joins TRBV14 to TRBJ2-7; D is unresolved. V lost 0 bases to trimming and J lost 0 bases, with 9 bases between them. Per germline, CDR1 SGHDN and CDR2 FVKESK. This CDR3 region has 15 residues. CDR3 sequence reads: CASSQEPGSSYEQYL. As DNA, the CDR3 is TGTGCCAGCAGCCAAGAGCCAGGATCCTCCTACGAGCAGTACCTC.

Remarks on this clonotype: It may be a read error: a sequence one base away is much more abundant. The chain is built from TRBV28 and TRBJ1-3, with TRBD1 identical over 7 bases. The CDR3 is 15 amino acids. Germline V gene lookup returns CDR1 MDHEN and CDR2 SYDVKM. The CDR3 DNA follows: TGTGCCAGCGGATACAGGGGAGGACCTGGAAACACCATACATTTT. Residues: CASGYRGGPGNTIHF.